Listed below are T cell receptor beta chains from one sample, sequenced in a study of blood T cell repertoires in COVID-19. The table came from immunoSEQ multiplex PCR; TCRdb's copy has only in-frame clones and leaves some out. Of fewer than 120,000 clones listed, under 75% are singletons. Source material: peripheral blood. The receptors were sampled from a woman aged 55-69 years with acute or convalescent COVID-19. The CDR3 runs from the conserved cysteine through the conserved F or W. The order of the fields is J gene, D gene, CDR3 length, V gene, clone size, CDR3 DNA, CDR3 protein. D genes are given only for firm matches. Clone size appears in some rows only: once, few, many, or a class for an expanded clone.

>TRBJ2-2|-|14|TRBV9|-
TGTGCCAGCAGCGTAAACAGCAACACCGGGGAGCTGTTTTTT
CASSVNSNTGELFF
>TRBJ2-3|-|19|TRBV24-1|-
TGTGCCACCAGTGTAGGCAGGGGCCCTCTTACCGCCTTCACAGATACGCAGTATTTT
CATSVGRGPLTAFTDTQYF
>TRBJ1-2|-|14|TRBV5-1|-
TGCGCCAGCAGCTTGGGGAACAGGCTCTATGGCTACACCTTC
CASSLGNRLYGYTF
>TRBJ1-2|TRBD1|14|TRBV5-4|medium-sized
TGTGCCAGCAGCTTGGAGGGGGCATGGCATGGCTACACCTTC
CASSLEGAWHGYTF
>TRBJ2-3|TRBD2|18|TRBV11-2|-
TGTGCCAGCACCCTCCTCGTTAGGGCTAGCGGGGGGGCAGATACGCAGTATTTT
CASTLLVRASGGADTQYF
>TRBJ2-7|-|16|TRBV7-9|-
TGTGCCAGCAGCCCGGAACGTGCGACAGGAGCCTACGAGCAGTACTTC
CASSPERATGAYEQYF
>TRBJ1-2|-|13|TRBV24-1|-
TGTGCCACCAGTGATACTAGTTCCTATGGCTACACCTTC
CATSDTSSYGYTF
>TRBJ2-2|TRBD2|14|TRBV29-1|-
TGCAGCGTAACCGGGACTAGCGACACCGGGGAGCTGTTTTTT
CSVTGTSDTGELFF
>TRBJ2-7|-|13|TRBV5-8|-
TGTGCCAGCAGCTTGATGTCGTGGCCCGAGCAGTACTTC
CASSLMSWPEQYF
>TRBJ2-3|-|15|TRBV10-3|-
TGTGCCATCAGCATAGCGGTGTCTAGCACAGATACGCAGTATTTT
CAISIAVSSTDTQYF
>TRBJ1-3|-|11|TRBV30|once
TGTGCCTGGCAGTATGGAAACACCATATATTTT
CAWQYGNTIYF
>TRBJ1-1|-|15|TRBV10-3|-
TGTGCCATCATGAGGGCAGGGGCCATGAACACTGAAGCTTTCTTT
CAIMRAGAMNTEAFF
>TRBJ1-1|TRBD1|13|TRBV12-3/TRBV12-4|-
TGTGCCAGCAGGAGGGGACAGGGCACTGAAGCTTTCTTT
CASRRGQGTEAFF
>TRBJ1-5|-|14|TRBV6-6|-
TGTGCCAGCAGGCATATCGACAGAAATCAGCCCCAGCATTTT
CASRHIDRNQPQHF
>TRBJ2-7|-|15|TRBV11-2|-
TGTGCCAGCAGCTTAGGCGGTCGAGCTCCCTACGAGCAGTACTTC
CASSLGGRAPYEQYF
>TRBJ1-1|-|11|TRBV24-1|-
TGTGCCACCAGCCGAGGCACTGAAGCTTTCTTT
CATSRGTEAFF
>TRBJ2-7|TRBD1|15|TRBV5-4|-
TGTGCCAGCAGCATCCAGACAGGGTTTTTTGACGAGCAGTACTTC
CASSIQTGFFDEQYF
>TRBJ1-5|TRBD1|13|TRBV28|-
TGTGCCAGCACAATCAGGGGGGTTCAGCCCCAGCATTTT
CASTIRGVQPQHF
>TRBJ2-3|TRBD2|15|TRBV27|-
TGTGCCAGCAGTTCAACTAGCGGGGGGGCAGATACGCAGTATTTT
CASSSTSGGADTQYF
>TRBJ2-5|-|13|TRBV6-5|-
TGTGCCAGCAGCAGACCAGGGTTGGAGACCCAGTACTTC
CASSRPGLETQYF
>TRBJ1-1|TRBD1|14|TRBV9|-
TGTGCCAGCAGCACCGGGACAGCGAACACTGAAGCTTTCTTT
CASSTGTANTEAFF
>TRBJ1-2|-|13|TRBV7-2|-
TGTGCCAGCAGCTCAACAGGGTCGTTGGGCTACACCTTC
CASSSTGSLGYTF
>TRBJ1-2|TRBD1|15|TRBV30|few
TGTGCCTGGTGCCCCCCGGGACAGGGGGGTTATGGCTACACCTTC
CAWCPPGQGGYGYTF
>TRBJ1-5|-|16|TRBV28|-
TGTGCCAGCAGTTTATGGGACAGAAATAGCAATCAGCCCCAGCATTTT
CASSLWDRNSNQPQHF
>TRBJ1-1|TRBD1|18|TRBV5-1|-
TGCGCCAGCAGCTTTGACAGGGCCAACCCTCGGATGAACACTGAAGCTTTCTTT
CASSFDRANPRMNTEAFF